This T cell receptor beta chain appears in the sequencing data of a study of regulatory T cells in long-lasting Graves disease. The time point denotes: persistent/refractory GD, antithyroid drugs over 5 years with positive TRAb. Isolated PBMC RNA provided the starting material for the TCR library. General study findings and limits: The study examined only peripheral blood, not thyroid tissue.

To make TCR beta libraries, researchers used iRepertoire HTBI primers and Arm-PCR of CDR3 regions. TCRdb passed the multiplex PCR reads through MiXCR, listing each CDR3 protein once. Altogether approximately 690,000 distinct CDR3 sequences are present, approximately 31% being singletons, with the ten largest covering under 50%. This CDR3 is 15 amino acids long. With V trimmed by 4 bases and J by 0 bases, 4 bases remained unmatched. This clonotype was recorded at least ten times. Its antigen is unknown. The material sequenced was peripheral blood mononuclear cells (PBMCs), taken when the disease was refractory, from a patient treated with antithyroid drugs. This TCR was recovered from a female donor with Graves disease. The rearrangement joins TRBV12-3 or TRBV12-4 to TRBJ1-1; 8 bases fit TRBD1. CDR3 in amino acids: CASSSTGVMNTEAFF. CDR3 bases: TGTGCCAGCAGTTCGACAGGGGTTATGAACACTGAAGCTTTCTTT.